A single sample is the source of the 6 T cell receptor beta chains below, sequenced in a study of T cells in Graves' hyperthyroidism and ophthalmopathy. Amplification of TCR beta CDR3 regions was performed using RNA transcripts as template. During a first-round RT-PCR of the TCR CDR3, the HTBI primer set was used. One entry per CDR3 protein results from TCRdb running MiXCR on the multiplex PCR reads. Here the sample spans approximately 700,000 distinct CDR3 sequences, approximately 42% being singletons. Specimen: peripheral blood or thyroid tissue (not recorded which). These receptors originate from an adult man with Graves' disease, either hyperthyroidism or ophthalmopathy (not recorded which).

The genes are TRBV12-3 or TRBV12-4 and TRBJ1-2; 7 nucleotides align to TRBD1. Unmatched junction bases numbered 11, after V lost 6 bases and J lost 4 bases. The CDR3 contains 15 residues. CDR3 nucleotide sequence: TGTGCCAGCAGCCATCCGTCACAGGGGAGCTATGGCTACACCTTC. This gives the protein CASSHPSQGSYGYTF.

The chain uses TRBV11-1 and TRBJ1-1, with TRBD1 as a possible D gene (6 bases). The CDR3 is made up of 16 amino acids. Germline loops: CDR1 SGHAT, CDR2 FQDESV (reference sequence). The ends were cut back, 5 bases at V and 4 bases at J, with 20 bases in the middle. The CDR3 bases are TGTGCCAGCAGCCACGAGACAGGTCTGAGGGGCACTGAAGCTTTCTTT. It specifies CASSHETGLRGTEAFF.

In its sample, this clonotype was seen a few times. The chain recombines TRBV5-1 with TRBJ2-2; 8 nucleotides line up with TRBD1. Germline trimming cut 0 bases from V and 5 bases from J; bases unmatched to any gene: 3. CDR1 SGHRS and CDR2 YFSETQ come from the germline V gene. CDR3 length: 15 amino acids. The CDR3 sequence is CASSLAGQGTGELFF. The CDR3 coding sequence is TGCGCCAGCAGCTTGGCCGGACAGGGAACCGGGGAGCTGTTTTTT.

This chain uses TRBV6-5 with TRBJ1-3, with 9 bases aligning to TRBD1. From germline, CDR1 is MNHEY and CDR2 SVGAGI. The V gene end was trimmed by 4 bases and the J gene end by 5 bases; junction bases not matched to a gene: 3. This CDR3 contains 14 residues. CDR3 DNA: TGTGCCAGCAGTTTACAGGGGGCCCGAAACACCATATATTTT. Translation: CASSLQGARNTIYF.

This clonotype was counted only a few times. The rearrangement uses TRBV20-1 and TRBJ2-7, with no clear D. Trimming pared 0 bases from V and 2 bases from J, leaving 11 bases between. CDR1 is DFQATT, CDR2 SNEGSKA, per germline (reference sequence). The CDR3 sequence is 14 residues long. The CDR3, as DNA: TGCAGTGCTAGAGATCCTCAGGAAACCTACGAGCAGTACTTC. This sequence encodes CSARDPQETYEQYF.

This clonotype was found a few times. The CDR3 loop reads CASSSVGGSNQETQYF. The CDR3 DNA follows: TGTGCCAGCAGCAGCGTTGGGGGCTCTAACCAAGAGACCCAGTACTTC. This chain connects TRBV7-9 to TRBJ2-5; TRBD1 might be the D (6 bases). The CDR3 extends over 16 amino acids. V lost 5 bases and J lost 0, with 16 bases in between. Germline lookup yields CDR1 SEHNR and CDR2 FQNEAQ (reference sequence).